This TCR beta chain was observed in a study of blood T cell repertoires in COVID-19 (dated by TCRdb to the early 2020s). With respect to the entire study: Samples from collaborators originated in the United States, Italy and Spain and spanned both the acute and convalescent phases of COVID-19. The material from the prospective study consisted of cDNA or gDNA derived from T cells, B-cell-depleted T cells, or PBMCs. Deeply sampled blood TCRbeta repertoires from subjects exposed to, actively infected with, or recovered from COVID-19 were included in the dataset. The repertoires were made available in a free public database intended to serve as a resource for research on the immune response to SARS-CoV-2. Samples came from the ongoing ImmuneRACE study (first 160 participants) plus 1,254 subjects from 6 global collaborators. The sample metadata nearly always contained a de-identified subject ID, COVID-19 status, age in years and sex. Where available, HLA class I and class II types were obtained from metadata supplied by the sample provider rather than from assay-based typing.

A word on this clone: Which antigen it targets is not known. No base-level quality is on record; no much larger clone is a single base apart.

The collaborating institutions used their own protocols to collect whole blood in K2EDTA tubes. For TCRbeta analysis, collaborators shipped samples in one of three forms: frozen whole blood, isolated PBMCs, or DNA extracted from either of those sample types. TCRbeta CDR3 regions were amplified from genomic DNA using the immunoSEQ Assay, a bias-controlled multiplex PCR. In the paper's pipeline: Within the assay, amplification of reference gene primers was used to estimate how many nucleated cells each sample contained. Sequence reads were collapsed and filtered to measure the absolute abundance of every unique TCRbeta CDR3 rearrangement. For each sample, productive Simpson clonality was calculated as the square root of Simpson's diversity index over productive rearrangements. TCRdb holds this immuneACCESS table with in-frame rearrangements only. Some clones are missing; in checked studies, unresolved V genes explain under half, and the rest has no known cause. For V, J and clone size, that table is used; D and trimming come from the DNA. In this sample the table shows roughly 200,000 clones, about three quarters of which occur a single time. 8.5% to 10% of the sample goes to the ten largest clones.

Broader findings and caveats from the paper: The quantity of clinical and demographic metadata differed by source and by participant and was supplied without curation.

Input material: peripheral blood. This clonotype was obtained from a woman aged 45 to 65 with active or convalescent COVID-19.

DNA sequence: TGTGCCAGCAGCACGACAGGGGGCTTCACCGGGGAGCTGTTTTTT. Translated, this is CASSTTGGFTGELFF. The rearranged chain carries TRBV9 and TRBJ2-2, and 10 bases in between align with TRBD1. Taken from the germline V gene, the CDR1 and CDR2 loops are SGDLS and YYNGEE. The CDR3 goes from the cysteine to the phenylalanine over 15 residues. Only CDR3 DNA remains: 45 bases, in frame from the first base. V loses 4 bases at its end and J loses 4 bases; junction bases beyond the gene matches: 4.